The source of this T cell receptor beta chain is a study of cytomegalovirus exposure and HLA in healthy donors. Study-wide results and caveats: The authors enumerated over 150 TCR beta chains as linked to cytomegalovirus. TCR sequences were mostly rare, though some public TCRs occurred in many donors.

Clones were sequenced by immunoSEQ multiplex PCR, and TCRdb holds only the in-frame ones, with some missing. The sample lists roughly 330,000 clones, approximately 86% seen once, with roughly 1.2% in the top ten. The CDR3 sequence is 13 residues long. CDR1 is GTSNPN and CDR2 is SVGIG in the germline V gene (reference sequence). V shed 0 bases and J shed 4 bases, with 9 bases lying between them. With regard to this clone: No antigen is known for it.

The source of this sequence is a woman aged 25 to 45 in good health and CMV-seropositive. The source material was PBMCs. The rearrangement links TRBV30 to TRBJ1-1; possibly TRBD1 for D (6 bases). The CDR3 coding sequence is TGTGCCTGGAGTGTGGGGGCTAGCACTGAAGCTTTCTTT. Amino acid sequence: CAWSVGASTEAFF.